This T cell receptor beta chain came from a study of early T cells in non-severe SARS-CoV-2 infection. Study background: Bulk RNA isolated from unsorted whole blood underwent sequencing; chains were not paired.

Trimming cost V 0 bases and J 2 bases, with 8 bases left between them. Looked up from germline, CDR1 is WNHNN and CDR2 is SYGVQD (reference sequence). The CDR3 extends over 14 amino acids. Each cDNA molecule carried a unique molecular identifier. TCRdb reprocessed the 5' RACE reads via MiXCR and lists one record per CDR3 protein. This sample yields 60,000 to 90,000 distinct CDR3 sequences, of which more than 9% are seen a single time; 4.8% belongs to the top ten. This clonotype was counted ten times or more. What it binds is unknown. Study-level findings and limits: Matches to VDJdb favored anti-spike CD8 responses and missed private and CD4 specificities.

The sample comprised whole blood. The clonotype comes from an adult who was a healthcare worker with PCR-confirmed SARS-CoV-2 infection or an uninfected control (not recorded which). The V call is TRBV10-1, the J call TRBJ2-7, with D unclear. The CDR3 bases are TGCGCCAGCAGTGAGTCTCCAGCGACCTACGAGCAGTACTTC. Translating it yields CASSESPATYEQYF.